This T cell receptor beta chain was documented in a study of cytomegalovirus exposure and HLA in healthy donors. V was trimmed by 7 bases and J by 7 bases, leaving 10 bases between them. Per germline, CDR1 MNHNS and CDR2 SASEGT. CDR3 length equals 11 residues. Assay: immunoSEQ multiplex PCR; the TCRdb copy retains only in-frame clones and omits some. This table holds 160,000 or so clones, about 83% found once. J is TRBJ1-1 and V is TRBV6-1, with D perhaps matching TRBD1 (5 bases). The sequencing input was PBMCs. The source is a woman in her twenties or thirties in good health and CMV-seronegative. CDR3 region: CASKGQYEAFF. CDR3 nucleotides: TGTGCCAGCAAAGGACAATATGAAGCTTTCTTT.